Here is one TCR beta chain with its context. In the original processing: Amplification with reference gene primers provided the estimates of nucleated cell counts. TCRdb keeps only in-frame clones here, not all; method: immunoSEQ multiplex PCR. V and J calls and clone size are copied from that table; D and trimming were computed from the DNA. The table lists 100,000 to 150,000 clones, around 89% of them singletons. CDR1 and CDR2 (germline): SGHTA, FQGTGA. The CDR3 totals 15 residues. Trimming cost V 2 bases and J 7 bases; bases outside gene matches: 4. The sample originates from a study of blood T cell repertoires in COVID-19. Study-wide context: From T cells, B-cell-depleted T cells, or PBMCs came the material, which was cDNA or gDNA.

The chain combines TRBV7-3 with TRBJ1-6; the match to TRBD1 covers 8 bases. The TCR comes from a man aged 55 to 70 with COVID-19, enrolled during active disease. The material sequenced was peripheral blood. The CDR3 DNA is TGTGCCAGCAGCTTATGGGCAGGGGGCAATTCACCCCTCCACTTT. As protein: CASSLWAGGNSPLHF.